This section outlines one T cell receptor (beta chain) sequence together with its context. Its antigen is unidentified. The source of the sample is a study of PD-1 blockade in classical Hodgkin lymphoma. At the level of the study: Nivolumab dosed at 3 mg/kg went to patients intravenously every 2 weeks. Whole-study results and caveats: A reduction in baseline TCR diversity was reportedly seen in newly diagnosed patients relative to healthy donors.

All the patients suffered relapse after autologous stem cell transplantation, and brentuximab vedotin exposure differed. With magnetic negative selection, CD4+ T cells were purified from PBMCs that had been thawed. Assay: immunoSEQ multiplex PCR; the TCRdb copy retains only in-frame clones and omits some. The sample lists about 12,000 clones, 90% occurring once. The receptor was isolated from a human donor with classical Hodgkin lymphoma. Sequencing was performed on CD4+ T cells from blood, taken at baseline.

The CDR3 region is CASSEEAVPTYEQYF. Here the CDR3 DNA reads TGTGCCAGCAGTGAAGAAGCGGTTCCAACCTACGAGCAGTACTTC. V usage is TRBV25-1 and J usage is TRBJ2-7, with D possibly TRBD2 on 5 matching bases. There are 15 residues in the CDR3. CDR1 is MGHDK, CDR2 SYGVNS, per germline. Deletions cut 2 bases from V and 2 bases from J, with 13 bases between.